The 25 T cell receptor beta chains reported below all come from one sample, sequenced in a study of CD8 T cells in Susac syndrome. The RNA, about 0.5 to 1 ug, was put through reverse transcription using random hexamers. Using its own MiXCR run on the immunoSEQ multiplex PCR reads, TCRdb lists one record per CDR3 protein. This table has approximately 180,000 distinct CDR3 sequences, roughly 90% appearing once. Sequencing used CD4+ T cells from PBMCs. These receptors were collected from a human donor with Susac syndrome.

The gene calls are TRBV5-1 and TRBJ2-4; D may be TRBD2 (6 bases). There are 16 residues in the CDR3. CDR1 and CDR2 from the germline V gene are SGHRS and YFSETQ. Trimming shortened V by 0 bases and J by 1 base, and 11 bases separated the two germline ends. In DNA, the CDR3 is TGCGCCAGCAGCTTGGCCGGGGACTTTGCCAAAAACATTCAGTACTTC. This encodes CASSLAGDFAKNIQYF.

The rearrangement joins TRBV10-3 to TRBJ2-3; 13 positions agree with TRBD2. Trimming at V came to 7 bases and at J to 4 bases, leaving 8 bases not matched to a gene. The CDR3 is made up of 16 amino acids. Germline V CDR1 and CDR2: ENHRY, SYGVKD. CDR3 DNA: TGTGCCATCACCCGAGGACTAGCGGGAGAAGCAGATACGCAGTATTTT. This encodes CAITRGLAGEADTQYF.

This rearrangement joins TRBV5-1 to TRBJ1-3; TRBD1 might be the D (6 bases). This CDR3 has 17 residues. Germline V gene sequence: CDR1 SGHRS, CDR2 YFSETQ. V was cut by 3 bases and J by 6 bases, with 22 bases left in between. CDR3 protein: CASSSSSGQSAENTIYF. The CDR3 DNA reads TGCGCCAGCAGCTCATCATCAGGACAGTCCGCTGAAAACACCATATATTTT.

This rearrangement joins TRBV6-2 or TRBV6-3 to TRBJ2-7; D possibly corresponds to TRBD1 (5 bases). This CDR3 comprises 13 residues. The V gene lost 2 bases and the J gene lost 4 bases, with 9 bases spanning the gap. Germline loops: CDR1 MNHEY, CDR2 SVGEGT. The CDR3 is CASSYPGIYEQYF. The CDR3 region has the DNA TGTGCCAGCAGTTACCCAGGGATATACGAGCAGTACTTC.

This clonotype was picked up one time. The chain recombines TRBV3-1 with TRBJ1-5; the match to TRBD1 covers 7 bases. The trim removed 1 base at V and 2 bases at J, leaving 8 bases unmatched. The germline gives CDR1 LGHDT, CDR2 YNNKEL (reference sequence). This CDR3 has 17 residues. CDR3 residues: CASSQGTGVRGNQPQHF. Here the CDR3 DNA reads TGTGCCAGCAGCCAAGGAACAGGGGTGCGAGGCAATCAGCCCCAGCATTTT.

This clonotype was seen a handful of times. The V and J genes are TRBV28 and TRBJ1-5; weak D call: TRBD1 (5 bases). V was cut by 1 base and J by 2 bases, with 9 bases left in between. Germline V gene data show CDR1 as MDHEN and CDR2 as SYDVKM. CDR3 length: 15 residues. The CDR3 reads CASSLSGGGNQPQHF. CDR3 DNA sequence: TGTGCCAGCAGTTTATCCGGGGGAGGCAATCAGCCCCAGCATTTT.

The chain links TRBV28 to TRBJ2-7; D assignment may be TRBD1 or TRBD2 (5 bases each). The germline V gene has CDR1 MDHEN and CDR2 SYDVKM. The length of the CDR3 is 13 residues. Between the trimmed V and J ends, which lost 6 bases and 7 bases, there was a span of 16 bases. The CDR3 sequence is CASSPGTRREQYF. The DNA for the CDR3 is TGTGCCAGCAGCCCAGGGACCCGGCGGGAGCAGTACTTC.

The rearrangement uses TRBV28 and TRBJ2-3; D call uncertain. This CDR3 has 13 residues. Germline V CDR1 and CDR2: MDHEN, SYDVKM. V lost 7 bases to trimming and J lost 3 bases, with 11 bases between them. The DNA for the CDR3 is TGTGCCAGCACCGACCAAATTACAGATACGCAGTATTTT. Translation gives CASTDQITDTQYF.

This chain links TRBV2 with TRBJ2-7, with D unclear. Trimming shortened V by 4 bases and J by 0 bases, and 10 bases separated the two germline ends. CDR3 length equals 14 residues. The germline V gene encodes CDR1 SNHLY and CDR2 FYNNEI. The CDR3 DNA reads TGTGCCAGCAGTGCCCACAGACTCTCCTACGAGCAGTACTTC. Translated: CASSAHRLSYEQYF.

The chain uses TRBV18 and TRBJ2-1; possibly TRBD1 or TRBD2 for D (6 bases each). The CDR3 has 18 amino acids. Trimming shortened V by 1 base and J by 1 base, and 17 bases separated the two germline ends. Germline V CDR1 and CDR2: KGHSH, LQKENI. CDR3 bases: TGTGCCAGCTCACCACTGAGGCAGGGGACTCCGTCCTACAATGAGCAGTTCTTC. Translation gives CASSPLRQGTPSYNEQFF.

This chain connects TRBV6-6 to TRBJ1-2; D is unclear. V was shortened by 0 bases and J by 4 bases, with 12 bases between the two germline ends. The CDR3 totals 15 residues. In germline, CDR1 is MNHNY, CDR2 SVGAGI (reference sequence). Written as DNA, the CDR3 is TGTGCCAGCAGTTACTCGATTTCGCTGGGCTATGGCTACACCTTC. Amino acids: CASSYSISLGYGYTF.

V and J are TRBV12-3 or TRBV12-4 and TRBJ2-6; D ambiguous. Between the trimmed V and J ends, which lost 3 bases and 1 base, there was a span of 4 bases. The CDR3 sequence is 14 residues long. The CDR3 nucleotides are TGTGCCAGCAGTTTTCGGTCTGGGGCCAACGTCCTGACTTTC. Translation gives CASSFRSGANVLTF.

The CDR3 nucleotides are TGTGCCAGTAGCAGGACACAGGGGCGACGTTTGGGTGAGCAGTTCTTC. Its protein product is CASSRTQGRRLGEQFF. The V gene is TRBV19, the J gene TRBJ2-1, with TRBD1 matching 7 bases. The germline V gene encodes CDR1 LNHDA and CDR2 SQIVND (reference sequence). The CDR3 extends over 16 amino acids. With V trimmed by 6 bases and J by 9 bases, 17 bases remained unmatched.

V and J are TRBV30 and TRBJ2-6; 13 bases map to TRBD2. V shed 0 bases, J shed 3 bases, and the junction held 5 bases outside the gene matches. CDR3 length equals 18 residues. Looked up from germline, CDR1 is GTSNPN and CDR2 is SVGIG (reference sequence). The CDR3 loop is CAWSVRTSGGDGANVLTF. The CDR3 coding sequence is TGTGCCTGGAGTGTACGGACTAGCGGGGGAGATGGGGCCAACGTCCTGACTTTC.

The chain joins TRBV3-1 to TRBJ1-1; D gene ambiguous. Trimming cost V 1 base and J 5 bases, with 11 bases left between them. Per germline, CDR1 LGHDT and CDR2 YNNKEL (reference sequence). This CDR3 has 14 amino acids. CDR3 in amino acids: CASSQVTGGTEAFF. The DNA for the CDR3 is TGTGCCAGCAGCCAAGTCACGGGAGGGACTGAAGCTTTCTTT.

The V gene is TRBV5-1, the J gene TRBJ1-1; the D gene is possibly TRBD1 (5 bases). The V end lost 0 bases, the J end lost 6 bases, and 15 bases lay between the germline ends. Germline V gives CDR1 SGHRS, CDR2 YFSETQ. There are 15 residues in the CDR3. CDR3 sequence (DNA): TGCGCCAGCAGCTTGGGGGGGTGGGCAGGGTCTGAAGCTTTCTTT. Its protein is CASSLGGWAGSEAFF.

The chain joins TRBV10-3 to TRBJ2-5, with TRBD1 matching 9 bases. This CDR3 comprises 14 residues. The germline V gene encodes CDR1 ENHRY and CDR2 SYGVKD. J lost 5 bases, V lost 6 bases, and 7 bases had no gene match. The CDR3 region is CAIRPGQGGETQYF. CDR3 sequence (DNA): TGTGCCATCAGACCGGGACAGGGAGGGGAGACCCAGTACTTC.

This chain joins TRBV7-2 and TRBJ2-7; the D gene is possibly TRBD1 (6 bases). Germline CDR1 reads SGHTA; CDR2 reads FQGNSA. The ends were cut back, 5 bases at V and 5 bases at J, with 19 bases in the middle. The CDR3 length is 15 residues. The CDR3, as DNA: TGTGCCAGCAGCGCTCCATGGGCAGGGGAAAACGAGCAGTACTTC. Its translation is CASSAPWAGENEQYF.

This clonotype was found once. The chain couples TRBV5-1 to TRBJ1-2; tentatively, D is TRBD1 (6 bases). V lost 3 bases to trimming and J lost 6 bases, with 12 bases between them. The CDR3 has 13 residues. CDR1 is SGHRS, CDR2 YFSETQ, per germline. The CDR3 DNA is TGCGCCAGCAGCTCCGGACAGACCGATGGCTACACCTTC. Residues: CASSSGQTDGYTF.

CDR3 residues: CASSQGTASYGYTF. The DNA for the CDR3 is TGTGCCAGCAGCCAAGGGACAGCGAGCTATGGCTACACCTTC. V usage is TRBV3-1 and J usage is TRBJ1-2, with D perhaps matching TRBD1 (6 bases). Germline V gives CDR1 LGHDT, CDR2 YNNKEL (reference sequence). V lost 1 base to trimming and J lost 4 bases, with 10 bases between them. This CDR3 comprises 14 residues.

This sequence joins TRBV6-5 and TRBJ2-7; TRBD2 agrees at 7 bases. Germline V gives CDR1 MNHEY, CDR2 SVGAGI. After removal of 2 bases from V and 2 bases from J, the junction contained 6 bases not matched to a gene. The CDR3 contains 15 residues. The CDR3 DNA reads TGTGCCAGCAGTTACGTGTCGGGGGGAACCTACGAGCAGTACTTC. Translating gives CASSYVSGGTYEQYF.

V gene TRBV6-1 combines with J gene TRBJ2-5, with TRBD2 identical over 14 bases. The V gene's germline CDR1 is MNHNS and CDR2 SASEGT. This CDR3 is 16 amino acids long. With V trimmed by 5 bases and J by 5 bases, 7 bases remained unmatched. The CDR3 sequence: CASSLGTSGRWETQYF. The CDR3 DNA reads as TGTGCCAGCAGTCTAGGGACTAGCGGGAGATGGGAGACCCAGTACTTC.

J is TRBJ2-1 and V is TRBV12-3 or TRBV12-4, with a tentative D call TRBD1 (6 bases). The CDR3 runs to 16 residues. V was shortened by 5 bases and J by 4 bases, with 18 bases between the two germline ends. The CDR3 here is CASSAFNFRGYNEQFF. CDR3 bases: TGTGCCAGCAGTGCGTTTAACTTCAGGGGTTACAATGAGCAGTTCTTC.

This clonotype was observed a few times. The gene calls are TRBV7-2 and TRBJ2-5; 14 bases map to TRBD2. CDR3 length: 17 amino acids. CDR1 and CDR2 (germline): SGHTA, FQGNSA. Trimming took 1 base from V and 3 from J; bases not matched to a gene: 4. CDR3: CASSLGSTSGREETQYF. For the CDR3, the DNA is TGTGCCAGCAGCTTAGGGTCGACTAGCGGGAGGGAAGAGACCCAGTACTTC.

This sequence joins TRBV9 and TRBJ1-1; D uncertain. Germline-derived CDR1 and CDR2 are SGDLS and YYNGEE. This CDR3 has 15 amino acids. V was cut by 2 bases and J by 3 bases, with 14 bases left in between. CDR3 sequence (DNA): TGTGCCAGCAGCGTGACACTGGGCCGGGACACTGAAGCTTTCTTT. This sequence encodes CASSVTLGRDTEAFF.